These 32 T cell receptor beta chains were all obtained from the same sample, sequenced in a study of blood T cells in healthy people across ages. A second PCR, run for about 7 to 11 cycles, used a sample-barcoded 5' primer plus a J-beta primer mix. MiXCR, applied by TCRdb to the 5' RACE reads, yields one record per CDR3 protein. The data hold around 580,000 distinct CDR3 sequences, with roughly 43% observed a single time. Sample: blood. The source is an elderly man in good health.

This clonotype was picked up many times. The rearrangement uses TRBV6-5 and TRBJ2-1; 9 bases align to TRBD2. The CDR3 sequence is 17 residues long. Germline V lookup: CDR1 MNHEY, CDR2 SVGAGI. V lost 0 bases and J lost 8; bases outside the gene matches: 11. The CDR3 bases are TGTGCCAGCAGTTACTCGAGTAGAAGCGGGAGGTCGGATGAGCAGTTCTTC. Amino acids: CASSYSSRSGRSDEQFF.

This clonotype has only a few counts. The rearrangement uses TRBV4-2 and TRBJ1-2; weak D call: TRBD1 (5 bases). This CDR3 has 14 residues. Trimming cost V 0 bases and J 0 bases, with 5 bases left between them. CDR1 and CDR2 (germline): LGHNA, YNFKEQ. The CDR3 nucleotides read TGTGCCAGCAGCCAAGAGGGGGCTAACTATGGCTACACCTTC. Amino acids: CASSQEGANYGYTF.

The CDR3 DNA reads TGTGCCAGCAGTGGGACCTCCTATGGCTACACCTTC. Translation: CASSGTSYGYTF. The chain couples TRBV2 to TRBJ1-2; unclear D gene. This CDR3 comprises 12 residues. Per the germline V gene, CDR1 is SNHLY and CDR2 is FYNNEI. Between the trimmed V and J ends, which lost 4 bases and 4 bases, there was a span of 7 bases.

This clonotype was detected many times. The chain has TRBV6-5 and TRBJ1-1; D unclear. This CDR3 is built from 15 residues. Germline V lookup: CDR1 MNHEY, CDR2 SVGAGI. V was clipped by 0 bases and J by 1 base, with 9 bases between them. For the CDR3, the DNA is TGTGCCAGCAGTTACTCGGCCGTACGGAACACTGAAGCTTTCTTT. Translating it yields CASSYSAVRNTEAFF.

This clonotype was seen just once. The rearrangement joins TRBV7-9 to TRBJ2-7; 8 nucleotides agree with TRBD1. CDR1 SEHNR and CDR2 FQNEAQ come from the germline V gene (reference sequence). Trimming removed 1 base from V and 3 bases from J; junction bases left unmatched: 5. The CDR3 length is 15 residues. The CDR3 loop reads CASSLVTGGNYEQYF. CDR3 DNA: TGTGCCAGCAGCTTAGTAACAGGGGGAAACTACGAGCAGTACTTC.

The CDR3 sequence is CASSYLEGTEAFF. DNA of the CDR3: TGTGCCAGCAGCTACCTAGAGGGCACTGAAGCTTTCTTT. This sequence joins TRBV7-9 and TRBJ1-1, with unresolved D. The germline V gene encodes CDR1 SEHNR and CDR2 FQNEAQ (reference sequence). CDR3 length: 13 amino acids. V lost 4 bases and J lost 4, with 10 bases in between.

This clonotype was seen more than once but under ten times. The chain carries TRBV3-1 and TRBJ2-3; no firm D call. The CDR3 loop spans 14 amino acids. V shed 4 bases and J shed 4 bases, with 12 bases lying between them. Germline loops: CDR1 LGHDT, CDR2 YNNKEL (reference sequence). The CDR3 bases are TGTGCCAGCAGCCCAACACGGATCTCAGATACGCAGTATTTT. Its translation is CASSPTRISDTQYF.

The rearrangement joins TRBV6-5 to TRBJ1-5; D is perhaps TRBD1 (5 bases). From germline, CDR1 is MNHEY and CDR2 SVGAGI. This CDR3 has 18 residues. V was trimmed by 3 bases and J by 0 bases, leaving 18 bases between them. The CDR3 is CASSYGAANMGSNQPQHF. In DNA form, the CDR3 reads TGTGCCAGCAGTTATGGGGCGGCCAATATGGGTAGCAATCAGCCCCAGCATTTT.

The chain has TRBV9 and TRBJ2-7, with D hard to call. The CDR3 covers 14 residues. Trimming removed 0 bases at V and 4 bases at J, with 11 bases between. From germline, CDR1 is SGDLS and CDR2 YYNGEE. This CDR3 reads CASSVALDGYEQYF. The CDR3 DNA reads TGTGCCAGCAGCGTAGCTCTGGACGGTTACGAGCAGTACTTC.

This chain connects TRBV7-2 to TRBJ1-6; the D gene is possibly TRBD1 (6 bases). With 0 bases removed from V and 10 bases from J, the gap between germline ends came to 16 bases. Germline loops: CDR1 SGHTA, CDR2 FQGNSA. This CDR3 is 16 amino acids long. CDR3 loop: CASSLAGGSSSSPLHF. The CDR3 nucleotides read TGTGCCAGCAGCTTAGCAGGGGGTTCGAGTTCGTCACCCCTCCACTTT.

The V and J genes are TRBV3-1 and TRBJ2-3; D might be TRBD1 (5 bases). CDR1 and CDR2 (germline): LGHDT, YNNKEL (reference sequence). The V end was cut by 3 bases, the J end by 6 bases, with 10 bases between. The CDR3 is 13 amino acids. CDR3 in amino acids: CASSQARQDTQYF. The CDR3 DNA reads TGTGCCAGCAGCCAGGCCAGACAGGATACGCAGTATTTT.

Many counts were recorded for this clonotype. This chain links TRBV6-6 with TRBJ1-1; 7 bases align to TRBD1. Germline-derived CDR1 and CDR2 are MNHNY and SVGAGI (reference sequence). The CDR3 is 16 residues long. V trimming: 2 bases; J trimming: 2 bases; junction bases outside the gene matches: 8. CDR3 bases: TGTGCCAGCAGTTACGGCAGAGAAGGGGGCAACACTGAAGCTTTCTTT. Its protein product is CASSYGREGGNTEAFF.

The chain links TRBV28 to TRBJ2-5; 11 nucleotides align to TRBD2. CDR1 is MDHEN and CDR2 is SYDVKM in the germline V gene. Losses at the gene ends were 3 bases for V and 2 bases for J; bases not matched to a gene: 8. CDR3 length: 17 residues. CDR3 nucleotide sequence: TGTGCCAGCAGTTTTCTAGCGGGAGGTCGACCGCAAGAGACCCAGTACTTC. Translating gives CASSFLAGGRPQETQYF.

The chain is built from TRBV10-3 and TRBJ2-7, with no clear D. Per germline, CDR1 ENHRY and CDR2 SYGVKD. The CDR3 consists of 14 residues. V was trimmed by 0 bases and J by 3 bases, leaving 9 bases between them. The CDR3 protein is CAISESNSRYEQYF. CDR3 DNA: TGTGCCATCAGTGAGTCGAACTCGCGCTACGAGCAGTACTTC.

This clonotype was picked up a small number of times. V is TRBV14 and J is TRBJ1-6, with 9 nucleotides matching TRBD1. There are 16 residues in the CDR3. Losses at the gene ends were 3 bases for V and 10 bases for J; bases not matched to a gene: 10. The germline CDR1 and CDR2 sequences are SGHDN and FVKESK. Here the CDR3 reads CASSQERTGAGSPLHF. The CDR3, as DNA: TGTGCCAGCAGCCAGGAACGGACAGGGGCAGGATCACCCCTCCACTTT.

This clonotype was observed a handful of times. The chain carries TRBV5-6 and TRBJ1-1; a possible D gene is TRBD1 (5 bases). This CDR3 is 13 amino acids long. Germline CDR1 is SGHDT and CDR2 is YYEEEE. Trimming stripped 6 bases from V and 1 base from J, with 10 bases between. CDR3 region: CASIRRGNTEAFF. For the CDR3, the DNA is TGTGCCAGCATCCGGAGGGGGAACACTGAAGCTTTCTTT.

The J gene is TRBJ2-7, the V gene TRBV5-1; 12 bases map to TRBD2. After removal of 1 base from V and 5 bases from J, the junction contained 13 bases not matched to a gene. CDR1 is SGHRS and CDR2 is YFSETQ in the germline V gene. This CDR3 is built from 18 residues. This CDR3 reads CASSLTLTTSGGTDEQYF. The DNA of the CDR3 is TGCGCCAGCAGCTTGACCCTCACTACTAGCGGGGGGACCGACGAGCAGTACTTC.

This clonotype was detected only a few times. The CDR3 is CASSQDLGVSGYTF. The CDR3 nucleotides are TGCGCCAGCAGCCAAGATCTCGGGGTTTCTGGCTACACCTTC. This sequence joins TRBV4-3 and TRBJ1-2, with D unresolved. The CDR3 is made up of 14 amino acids. V lost 0 bases to trimming and J lost 7 bases, with 12 bases between them. The V gene's germline CDR1 is LGHNA and CDR2 YSLEER.

V usage is TRBV7-3 and J usage is TRBJ2-1; D is perhaps TRBD2 (5 bases). The J call is in doubt because the DNA end fits TRBJ2-7 better. The CDR3 runs 13 residues. Germline CDR1 reads SGHTA; CDR2 reads FQGTGA. The CDR3 region is CASSSGLHNEQYF. The CDR3 coding sequence is TGTGCCAGCAGCTCAGGACTGCACAATGAGCAGTACTTC.

Notes on this clonotype: The junction differs from germline at one of its ends, possibly a read error. The chain carries TRBV2 and TRBJ1-4, with TRBD1 matching over 10 bases. Germline V gene data show CDR1 as SNHLY and CDR2 as FYNNEI. There are 14 residues in the CDR3. The CDR3 region is CASGTGATTEKLFF. The CDR3 region has the DNA TGTGCCAGCGGGACAGGGGCAACTACTGAAAAACTGTTTTTT.

The V and J genes are TRBV20-1 and TRBJ2-5, with no clear D. V lost 3 bases, J lost 4 bases, and 9 bases lay in between. Per germline, CDR1 DFQATT and CDR2 SNEGSKA (reference sequence). This CDR3 has 12 amino acids. CDR3 sequence reads: CSASSPRETQYF. Here the CDR3 DNA reads TGCAGTGCTAGTAGCCCCCGAGAGACCCAGTACTTC.

The chain uses TRBV7-2 and TRBJ2-7; no reliable D call. The ends were cut back, 5 bases at V and 3 bases at J, with 8 bases in the middle. The CDR3 is made up of 12 amino acids. Germline V lookup: CDR1 SGHTA, CDR2 FQGNSA. Here the CDR3 reads CASSPTNYEQYF. For the CDR3, the DNA is TGTGCCAGCAGCCCCACAAACTACGAGCAGTACTTC.

The chain links TRBV11-2 to TRBJ2-7; TRBD1 matches 7 bases. Losses at the gene ends were 5 bases for V and 2 bases for J; bases not matched to a gene: 12. CDR1 and CDR2 (germline): SGHAT, FQNNGV. The length of the CDR3 is 16 residues. CDR3 region: CASSQRLRQGTYEQYF. CDR3 nucleotide sequence: TGTGCCAGCAGCCAGAGACTCCGACAGGGTACCTACGAGCAGTACTTC.

This CDR3 is CASSLQFGKNEQFF. The CDR3 DNA reads TGTGCCAGCAGCTTACAGTTCGGGAAAAATGAGCAGTTCTTC. The chain recombines TRBV7-2 with TRBJ2-1, with D tentatively TRBD2 (5 bases). The CDR3 consists of 14 residues. CDR1 and CDR2 from the germline V gene are SGHTA and FQGNSA. V shed 2 bases and J shed 7 bases, with 12 bases lying between them.

The chain combines TRBV5-1 with TRBJ2-7; 9 bases align to TRBD1. The length of the CDR3 is 15 residues. CDR1 is SGHRS, CDR2 YFSETQ, per germline. Trimming removed 4 bases from V and 5 bases from J; junction bases left unmatched: 10. CDR3 bases: TGCGCCAGCAGCCTACAGGGGGCCGATCCCGACGAGCAGTACTTC. Its translation: CASSLQGADPDEQYF.

This clonotype was picked up a small number of times. The chain uses TRBV9 and TRBJ2-1; the match to TRBD2 covers 7 bases. CDR1 is SGDLS and CDR2 is YYNGEE in the germline V gene. The CDR3 has 14 residues. J gave up 7 bases and V 0 bases, and 4 bases lay outside the gene matches. DNA for the CDR3: TGTGCCAGCAGCGTAGCGGGGGGTTGGAATGAGCAGTTCTTC. Its translation is CASSVAGGWNEQFF.

J is TRBJ2-5 and V is TRBV20-1, with 11 nucleotides matching TRBD1. The CDR3 spans 15 residues. Germline V gives CDR1 DFQATT, CDR2 SNEGSKA (reference sequence). Trimming at V came to 5 bases and at J to 4 bases, leaving 9 bases not matched to a gene. The CDR3 is CSAQDRDRGGETQYF. DNA for the CDR3: TGCAGTGCTCAGGATCGGGACAGGGGGGGAGAGACCCAGTACTTC.

V gene TRBV7-3 combines with J gene TRBJ2-3; D call uncertain. The CDR3 consists of 12 residues. Germline V gives CDR1 SGHTA, CDR2 FQGTGA. V dropped 4 bases and J dropped 9 bases, with 11 bases sitting between them. The CDR3 is CASSSDPGTQYF. Written as DNA, the CDR3 is TGTGCCAGCAGCTCCGATCCTGGGACGCAGTATTTT.

The V gene is TRBV10-3, the J gene TRBJ1-2; TRBD1 matches at 8 bases. V shed 9 bases and J 9 bases; nucleotides not matched to a gene: 15. The germline V gene has CDR1 ENHRY and CDR2 SYGVKD. This CDR3 is built from 14 residues. The DNA for the CDR3 is TGTGCCATGGGACCAGGGACAGGAGTGAAGAGCTACACCTTC. It is translated as CAMGPGTGVKSYTF.

The chain has TRBV18 and TRBJ2-7; TRBD1 agrees at 9 bases. The J segment lost 0 bases and the V segment lost 2 bases, leaving 5 bases of the junction unmatched. Germline V gives CDR1 KGHSH, CDR2 LQKENI. CDR3 length: 16 residues. The CDR3 sequence is CASSPGGTGPSYEQYF. DNA for the CDR3: TGTGCCAGCTCACCAGGGGGGACAGGGCCCTCCTACGAGCAGTACTTC.

The rearrangement links TRBV7-2 to TRBJ2-1; perhaps TRBD2 as D (7 bases). The CDR3 totals 17 residues. Germline CDR1 is SGHTA and CDR2 is FQGNSA. The V and J ends lost 5 bases and 10 bases respectively, with 27 bases between them. CDR3 region: CASSPSKSTGGLGEQFF. The DNA for the CDR3 is TGTGCCAGCAGCCCTAGCAAGTCGACGGGGGGCCTTGGGGAGCAGTTCTTC. Combining the CDR3 with reference TRBV7-2 and TRBJ2-1 gives the whole variable domain GAGVSQSPSNKVTEKGKDVELRCDPISGHTALYWYRQSLGQGLEFLIYFQGNSAPDKSGLPSDRFSAERTGGSVSTLTIQRTQQEDSAVYLCASSPSKSTGGLGEQFFGPGTRLTVL.

This clonotype showed up just a few times. The CDR3 reads CATSRENIGTVNTEAFF. The CDR3 nucleotides read TGTGCCACCAGCAGAGAAAATATCGGGACGGTGAACACTGAAGCTTTCTTT. The V call is TRBV15, the J call TRBJ1-1, with D possibly being TRBD1 (5 bases). The CDR3 runs to 17 residues. Germline V CDR1 and CDR2: LNHNV, YYDKDF (reference sequence). Trimming removed 0 bases from V and 0 bases from J, with 14 bases in between.